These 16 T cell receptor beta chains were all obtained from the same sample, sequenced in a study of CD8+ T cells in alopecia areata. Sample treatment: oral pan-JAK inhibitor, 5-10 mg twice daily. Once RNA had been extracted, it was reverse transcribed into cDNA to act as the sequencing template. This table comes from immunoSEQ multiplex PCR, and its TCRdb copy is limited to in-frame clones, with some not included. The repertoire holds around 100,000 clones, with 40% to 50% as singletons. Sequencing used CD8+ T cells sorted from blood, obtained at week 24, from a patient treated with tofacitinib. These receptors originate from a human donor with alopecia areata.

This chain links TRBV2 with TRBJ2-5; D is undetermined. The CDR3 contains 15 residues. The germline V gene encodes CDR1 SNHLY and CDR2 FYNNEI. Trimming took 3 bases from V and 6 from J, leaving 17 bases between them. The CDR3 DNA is TGTGCCAGCAGTGATCGGGCTAGAGGTCTTCAGACCCAGTACTTC. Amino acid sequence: CASSDRARGLQTQYF.

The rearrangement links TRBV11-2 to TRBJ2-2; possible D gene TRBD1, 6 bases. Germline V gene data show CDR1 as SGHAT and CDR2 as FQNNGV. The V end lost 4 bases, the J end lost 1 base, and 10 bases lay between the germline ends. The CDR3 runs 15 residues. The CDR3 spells CASSWGPMNTGELFF. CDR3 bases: TGTGCCAGCAGCTGGGGGCCTATGAACACCGGGGAGCTGTTTTTT.

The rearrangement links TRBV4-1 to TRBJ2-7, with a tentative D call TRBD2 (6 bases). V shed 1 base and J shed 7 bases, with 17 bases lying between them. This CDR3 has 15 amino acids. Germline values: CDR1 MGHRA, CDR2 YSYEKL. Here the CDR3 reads CASSQGRDLGLEQYF. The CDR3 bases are TGCGCCAGCAGCCAAGGCAGGGACTTAGGCTTAGAGCAGTACTTC.

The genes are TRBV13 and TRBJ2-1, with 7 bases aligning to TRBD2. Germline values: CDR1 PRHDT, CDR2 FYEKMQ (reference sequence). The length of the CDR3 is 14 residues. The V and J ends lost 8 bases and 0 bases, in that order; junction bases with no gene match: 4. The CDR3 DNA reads TGTGCCAGCCTACTAGCGAGCTCCTACAATGAGCAGTTCTTC. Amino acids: CASLLASSYNEQFF.

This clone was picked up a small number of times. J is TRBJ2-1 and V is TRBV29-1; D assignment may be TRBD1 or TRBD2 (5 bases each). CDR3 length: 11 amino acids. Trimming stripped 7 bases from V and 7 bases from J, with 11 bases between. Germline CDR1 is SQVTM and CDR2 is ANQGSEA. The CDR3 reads CSARWGNEQFF. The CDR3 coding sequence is TGCAGCGCAAGGTGGGGGAATGAGCAGTTCTTC.

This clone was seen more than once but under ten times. CDR3 region: CSGQGLAGNTIYF. The CDR3 coding sequence is TGCAGCGGACAGGGGCTCGCTGGAAACACCATATATTTT. The genes are TRBV29-1 and TRBJ1-3; 8 positions match TRBD1. The germline CDR1 and CDR2 sequences are SQVTM and ANQGSEA. After removal of 7 bases from V and 2 bases from J, the junction contained 4 bases not matched to a gene. The CDR3 loop spans 13 amino acids.

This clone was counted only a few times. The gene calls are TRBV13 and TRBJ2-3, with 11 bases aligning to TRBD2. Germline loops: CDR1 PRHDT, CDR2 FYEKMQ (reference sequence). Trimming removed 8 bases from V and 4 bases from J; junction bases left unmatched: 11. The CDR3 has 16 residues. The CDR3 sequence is CASATGASGRPDTQYF. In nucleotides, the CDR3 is TGTGCCAGCGCGACTGGGGCTAGCGGGAGGCCAGATACGCAGTATTTT.

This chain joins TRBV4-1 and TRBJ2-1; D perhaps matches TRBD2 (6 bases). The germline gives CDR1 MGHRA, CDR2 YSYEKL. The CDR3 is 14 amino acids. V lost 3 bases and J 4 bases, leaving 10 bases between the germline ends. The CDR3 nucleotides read TGCGCCAGCAGCCAGGAGGGAGCTTACAATGAGCAGTTCTTC. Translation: CASSQEGAYNEQFF.

CDR3 nucleotides: TGTGCCAGCAGCCCCCCGAATGGCGATGAGCAGTTCTTC. This translates into CASSPPNGDEQFF. V gene TRBV7-9 combines with J gene TRBJ2-1; D gene uncertain. The germline CDR1 and CDR2 sequences are SEHNR and FQNEAQ (reference sequence). V was shortened by 5 bases and J by 8 bases, with 13 bases between the two germline ends. This CDR3 has 13 amino acids. Supplemented by reference TRBV7-9 and TRBJ2-1, the full variable domain reads DTGVSQNPRHKITKRGQNVTFRCDPISEHNRLYWYRQTLGQGPEFLTYFQNEAQLEKSRLLSDRFSAERPKGSFSTLEIQRTEQGDSAMYLCASSPPNGDEQFFGPGTRLTVL.

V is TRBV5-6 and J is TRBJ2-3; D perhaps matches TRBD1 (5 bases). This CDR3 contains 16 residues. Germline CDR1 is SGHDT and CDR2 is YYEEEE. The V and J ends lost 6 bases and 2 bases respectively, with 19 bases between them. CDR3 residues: CASTKVGQGYTDTQYF. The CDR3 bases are TGTGCCAGCACCAAAGTGGGGCAGGGATACACAGATACGCAGTATTTT.

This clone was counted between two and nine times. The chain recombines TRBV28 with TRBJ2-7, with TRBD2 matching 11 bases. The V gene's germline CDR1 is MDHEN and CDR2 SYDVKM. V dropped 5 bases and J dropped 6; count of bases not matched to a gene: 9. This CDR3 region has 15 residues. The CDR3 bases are TGTGCCAGCAGTAATGTAGCGGGAGGGGGAACCGAGCAGTACTTC. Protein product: CASSNVAGGGTEQYF.

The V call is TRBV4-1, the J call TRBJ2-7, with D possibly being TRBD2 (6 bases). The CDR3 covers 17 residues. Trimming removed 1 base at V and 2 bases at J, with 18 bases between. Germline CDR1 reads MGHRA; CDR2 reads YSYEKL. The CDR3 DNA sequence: TGCGCCAGCAGCCAAGCTTTCGGCGGGGCCCTTCCCTACGAGCAGTACTTC. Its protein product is CASSQAFGGALPYEQYF.

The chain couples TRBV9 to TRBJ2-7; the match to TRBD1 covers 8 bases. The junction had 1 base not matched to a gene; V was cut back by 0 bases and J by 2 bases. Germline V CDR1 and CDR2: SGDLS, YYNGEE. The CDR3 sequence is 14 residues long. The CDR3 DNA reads TGTGCCAGCAGCGTAGAGGGACAGGCCTACGAGCAGTACTTC. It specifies CASSVEGQAYEQYF. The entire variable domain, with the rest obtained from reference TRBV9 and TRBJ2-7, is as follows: DSGVTQTPKHLITATGQRVTLRCSPRSGDLSVYWYQQSLDQGLQFLIQYYNGEERAKGNILERFSAQQFPDLHSELNLSSLELGDSALYFCASSVEGQAYEQYFGPGTRLTVT.

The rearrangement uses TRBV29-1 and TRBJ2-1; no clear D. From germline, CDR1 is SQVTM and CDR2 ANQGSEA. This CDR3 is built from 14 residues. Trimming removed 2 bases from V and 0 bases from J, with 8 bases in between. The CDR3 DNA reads TGCAGCGTTGAATGGGCACTCTCCTACAATGAGCAGTTCTTC. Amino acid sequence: CSVEWALSYNEQFF.

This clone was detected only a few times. The CDR3 DNA reads TGTGCCAGCAGTTACGGGGGGACTCAAGAGACCCAGTACTTC. It is translated as CASSYGGTQETQYF. This chain links TRBV6-5 with TRBJ2-5; D might be TRBD2 (6 bases). The ends were cut back, 2 bases at V and 2 bases at J, with 9 bases in the middle. Germline CDR1 and CDR2: MNHEY and SVGAGI. The CDR3 covers 14 residues.

CDR3 region: CASSQEWSGRLNIQYF. The CDR3 DNA sequence: TGTGCCAGCAGCCAAGAGTGGAGCGGGAGACTAAACATTCAGTACTTC. V is TRBV4-2 and J is TRBJ2-4; 8 bases align to TRBD2. J lost 6 bases, V lost 0 bases, and 7 bases had no gene match. The V gene's germline CDR1 is LGHNA and CDR2 YNFKEQ. The CDR3 length is 16 residues.